This TCR beta chain was sequenced during a study of cytomegalovirus exposure and HLA in healthy donors. Study conclusions and caveats: Several of the most significant clusters appeared, in a later analysis, to be linked to common viral pathogens. Follow-up analysis later connected one missense variant in DCLRE1C with trimming of TCR beta V- and J-genes. TCR beta sequences reportedly predicted the HLA-A and HLA-B alleles of most subjects accurately.

Primers for the PCR totalled 60 Vbeta and 13 Jbeta. Sequencing used immunoSEQ multiplex PCR; TCRdb keeps in-frame clones, though not all of them. This sample carries over 200,000 clones, with roughly 0.98% going to the ten biggest clones. Worth noting for this clone: Its cognate antigen is unknown.

The V gene lost 3 bases and the J gene lost 3 bases, with 14 bases spanning the gap. This CDR3 spans 16 amino acids. CDR1 is SGHVT, CDR2 SQSDAQ, per germline. The chain couples TRBV7-4 to TRBJ1-4; D is unclear. Sequenced: PBMCs. This clonotype originated in a young woman in good health and CMV-seropositive. CDR3 sequence: CASSLVPRESNEKLFF. The CDR3 DNA reads as TGTGCCAGCAGCTTGGTCCCCCGGGAATCTAATGAAAAACTGTTTTTT.